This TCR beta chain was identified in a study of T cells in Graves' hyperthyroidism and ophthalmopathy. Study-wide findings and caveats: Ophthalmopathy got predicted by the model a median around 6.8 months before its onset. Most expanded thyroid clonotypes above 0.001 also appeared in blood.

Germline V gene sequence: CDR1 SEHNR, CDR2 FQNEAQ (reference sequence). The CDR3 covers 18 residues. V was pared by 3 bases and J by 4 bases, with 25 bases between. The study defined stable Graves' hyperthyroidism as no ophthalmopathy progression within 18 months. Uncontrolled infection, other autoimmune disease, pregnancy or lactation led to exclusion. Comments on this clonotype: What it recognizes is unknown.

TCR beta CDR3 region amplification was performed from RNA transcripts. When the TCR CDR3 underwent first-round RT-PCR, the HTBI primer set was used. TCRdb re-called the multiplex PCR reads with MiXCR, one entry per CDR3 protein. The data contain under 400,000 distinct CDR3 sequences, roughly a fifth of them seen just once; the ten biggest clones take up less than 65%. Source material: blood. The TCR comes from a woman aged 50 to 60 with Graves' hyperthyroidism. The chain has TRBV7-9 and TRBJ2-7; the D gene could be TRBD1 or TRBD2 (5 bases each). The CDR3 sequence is CASSFEGRADSSRYEQYF. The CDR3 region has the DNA TGTGCCAGCAGCTTCGAGGGGCGGGCGGACTCCTCAAGATACGAGCAGTACTTC. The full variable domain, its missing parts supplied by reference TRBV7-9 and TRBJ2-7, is DTGVSQNPRHKITKRGQNVTFRCDPISEHNRLYWYRQTLGQGPEFLTYFQNEAQLEKSRLLSDRFSAERPKGSFSTLEIQRTEQGDSAMYLCASSFEGRADSSRYEQYFGPGTRLTVT.